A few counts support the clone carrying this T cell receptor beta chain. Profiling relied on immunoSEQ multiplex PCR, and the TCRdb table lists in-frame clones only, not all of them. Of about 390,000 clones listed, 88% are singletons. This sample was included in a study of Ad26.COV2.S vaccination and SARS-CoV-2 variants. Specified treatment: roughly 18 received Ad26.COV2.S at low or high dose, single or two shots; 5 received placebo; per-sample allocation not given. The investigators took samples on day 63 after the first vaccine or placebo injection. Looked up from germline, CDR1 is KGHSH and CDR2 is LQKENI. This CDR3 is built from 16 residues. V was pared by 3 bases and J by 8 bases, with 9 bases of the junction left unmatched.

The sample was peripheral blood, taken in a trial of Ad26.COV2.S vaccine versus placebo. The origin of this receptor is a person aged 18-65 years who received the Ad26.COV2.S COVID-19 vaccine or a placebo. The J gene is TRBJ1-4, the V gene TRBV18, with 10 positions matching TRBD1. The CDR3 protein is CASSPRRGTGDEKLFF. CDR3 coding DNA: TGTGCCAGCTCACCCCGACGGGGGACAGGGGACGAAAAACTGTTTTTT.